This TCR beta chain comes out of a study of T cells in Graves' hyperthyroidism and ophthalmopathy. The V and J ends lost 6 bases and 0 bases, in that order; junction bases with no gene match: 6. The CDR3 loop spans 15 amino acids. Germline V gives CDR1 DFQATT, CDR2 SNEGSKA (reference sequence). Using RNA transcripts as the source, TCR beta CDR3 regions were amplified. With the HTBI primer set, the TCR CDR3 went through a first round of RT-PCR. TCRdb recomputed calls from the multiplex PCR reads with MiXCR, one row per CDR3 protein. The data contain some 400,000 distinct CDR3 sequences, 15% to 20% of them singletons. Hyperthyroidism in the patients, aged 18 to 65, was newly diagnosed and under 2 months in duration. Fresh 10 ml peripheral blood yielded PBMCs. This clonotype has a handful of counts.

Sequencing used blood. The genes are TRBV20-1 and TRBJ2-5; 11 nucleotides match TRBD2. The sequence was obtained from a woman younger than 30 with Graves' hyperthyroidism. Written as DNA, the CDR3 is TGCAGTGCCTATTCTAGCGGGGGGAACCAAGAGACCCAGTACTTC. As protein: CSAYSSGGNQETQYF.